These T cell receptor beta chains were read from a single sample in a study of T cell responses to AZD1222 COVID-19 vaccine. Only in-frame clones appear in the TCRdb table, and some are missing; sequencing was by immunoSEQ multiplex PCR. The table includes some 130,000 clones, 88% detected once. The source was peripheral blood, collected on day 0 of AZD1222 vaccination. The receptors were gathered from an adult in good health. CDR3s include the opening cysteine and the closing phenylalanine or tryptophan. The order of the fields is D gene, J gene, V gene, clone size, CDR3 protein, CDR3 DNA. A D gene is named only where the DNA matches it firmly. Where a row states a size, it is once, few, many or the class of an expanded clone; other rows omit it.

D gene: .
J gene: TRBJ2-1
V gene: TRBV12-2
clone size: .
CDR3 protein: CASWREFYNEQFF
CDR3 DNA: TGTGCAAGCTGGCGGGAATTCTACAATGAGCAGTTCTTC

D gene: TRBD1
J gene: TRBJ1-2
V gene: TRBV28
clone size: .
CDR3 protein: CASSPPGTAPNYGYTF
CDR3 DNA: TGTGCCAGCAGCCCTCCCGGGACAGCCCCTAACTATGGCTACACCTTC

D gene: .
J gene: TRBJ2-1
V gene: TRBV7-7
clone size: .
CDR3 protein: CASSAGTGKVTNEQFF
CDR3 DNA: TGTGCCAGCAGCGCGGGAACAGGGAAGGTAACAAATGAGCAGTTCTTC

D gene: TRBD2
J gene: TRBJ2-4
V gene: TRBV28
clone size: .
CDR3 protein: CASRASGALAKNIQYF
CDR3 DNA: TGTGCCAGCAGGGCTAGCGGGGCGCTAGCCAAAAACATTCAGTACTTC

D gene: .
J gene: TRBJ2-7
V gene: TRBV3-1/TRBV3-2
clone size: once
CDR3 protein: CASSQEGVGSYEQYF
CDR3 DNA: TGTGCCAGCAGTCAAGAGGGGGTAGGTTCCTACGAGCAGTACTTC

D gene: TRBD2
J gene: TRBJ2-1
V gene: TRBV9
clone size: once
CDR3 protein: CASSAPASGSESYNEQFF
CDR3 DNA: TGTGCCAGCAGCGCACCGGCTAGCGGGAGTGAGTCCTACAATGAGCAGTTCTTC

D gene: .
J gene: TRBJ1-2
V gene: TRBV20-1
clone size: .
CDR3 protein: CSASSGTTYGYTF
CDR3 DNA: TGCAGTGCTAGTTCCGGGACAACCTATGGCTACACCTTC

D gene: .
J gene: TRBJ1-1
V gene: TRBV19
clone size: .
CDR3 protein: CASADTGGTEAFF
CDR3 DNA: TGTGCCTCCGCCGACACGGGGGGGACTGAAGCTTTCTTT

D gene: .
J gene: TRBJ2-7
V gene: TRBV18
clone size: .
CDR3 protein: CASSLPGVAYEQYF
CDR3 DNA: TGTGCCAGCTCACTACCGGGAGTCGCCTACGAGCAGTACTTC

D gene: .
J gene: TRBJ1-4
V gene: TRBV11-2
clone size: .
CDR3 protein: CASSLDRRHTLEKLFF
CDR3 DNA: TGTGCCAGCAGCTTAGATAGGAGACACACTCTTGAAAAACTGTTTTTT

D gene: .
J gene: TRBJ2-3
V gene: TRBV7-9
clone size: .
CDR3 protein: CASTTLPRADTQYF
CDR3 DNA: TGTGCCAGCACCACCCTACCCCGTGCAGATACGCAGTATTTT

D gene: .
J gene: TRBJ2-3
V gene: TRBV7-8
clone size: .
CDR3 protein: CASSLGPADTQYF
CDR3 DNA: TGTGCCAGCAGCTTAGGGCCCGCGGATACGCAGTATTTT

D gene: TRBD1
J gene: TRBJ1-5
V gene: TRBV2
clone size: .
CDR3 protein: CASNRISTGGSGQPQHF
CDR3 DNA: TGTGCCAGCAATCGCATCTCAACAGGGGGCTCCGGTCAGCCCCAGCATTTT

D gene: .
J gene: TRBJ2-3
V gene: TRBV9
clone size: .
CDR3 protein: CASSVAQDTQYF
CDR3 DNA: TGTGCCAGCAGCGTAGCCCAAGATACGCAGTATTTT

D gene: .
J gene: TRBJ1-2
V gene: TRBV29-1
clone size: .
CDR3 protein: CSSQANYGYTF
CDR3 DNA: TGCAGCTCACAGGCTAACTATGGCTACACCTTC

D gene: .
J gene: TRBJ2-2
V gene: TRBV14
clone size: .
CDR3 protein: CASSPRPTGELFF
CDR3 DNA: TGTGCCAGCAGCCCCCGCCCCACCGGGGAGCTGTTTTTT

D gene: .
J gene: TRBJ1-5
V gene: TRBV5-6
clone size: .
CDR3 protein: CASSSRGGNQPQHF
CDR3 DNA: TGTGCCAGCAGCTCCCGGGGGGGCAATCAGCCCCAGCATTTT

D gene: .
J gene: TRBJ2-2
V gene: TRBV10-2
clone size: .
CDR3 protein: CASSENRQGGIGELFF
CDR3 DNA: TGCGCCAGCAGTGAGAATAGGCAGGGCGGGATCGGGGAGCTGTTTTTT

D gene: .
J gene: TRBJ2-1
V gene: TRBV25-1
clone size: .
CDR3 protein: CASSQAKLSYNEQFF
CDR3 DNA: TGTGCCAGCAGTCAGGCTAAACTTTCCTACAATGAGCAGTTCTTC

D gene: .
J gene: TRBJ2-3
V gene: TRBV6-1
clone size: .
CDR3 protein: CASSEVVPDTQYF
CDR3 DNA: TGTGCCAGCAGTGAAGTGGTTCCGGATACGCAGTATTTT

D gene: .
J gene: TRBJ2-3
V gene: TRBV10-1
clone size: .
CDR3 protein: CASSEQRSTDTQYF
CDR3 DNA: TGCGCCAGCAGTGAGCAGCGGAGCACAGATACGCAGTATTTT

D gene: .
J gene: TRBJ1-5
V gene: TRBV7-2
clone size: .
CDR3 protein: CASSLGTGWQPQHF
CDR3 DNA: TGTGCCAGCAGCTTAGGGACGGGTTGGCAGCCCCAGCATTTT

D gene: TRBD2
J gene: TRBJ2-1
V gene: TRBV29-1
clone size: .
CDR3 protein: CSAQGLAGDEQFF
CDR3 DNA: TGCAGCGCCCAAGGGCTAGCGGGCGATGAGCAGTTCTTC

D gene: TRBD2
J gene: TRBJ2-1
V gene: TRBV28
clone size: .
CDR3 protein: CASRLAGGRSEQFF
CDR3 DNA: TGTGCCAGCCGTCTAGCGGGGGGTAGGAGTGAGCAGTTCTTC

D gene: TRBD1
J gene: TRBJ1-4
V gene: TRBV5-6
clone size: few
CDR3 protein: CASSLSWDSNEKLFF
CDR3 DNA: TGTGCCAGCAGCCTCTCCTGGGACAGTAATGAAAAACTGTTTTTT

D gene: .
J gene: TRBJ2-1
V gene: TRBV5-4
clone size: .
CDR3 protein: CASSPSLRTTTGGQFF
CDR3 DNA: TGTGCCAGCAGCCCCTCGTTACGGACTACGACCGGGGGGCAGTTCTTC

D gene: .
J gene: TRBJ1-1
V gene: TRBV7-2
clone size: .
CDR3 protein: CASRIERDTNTEAFF
CDR3 DNA: TGTGCCAGCAGAATAGAGAGGGACACCAACACTGAAGCTTTCTTT

D gene: TRBD2
J gene: TRBJ2-7
V gene: TRBV29-1
clone size: .
CDR3 protein: CSVRLAGSTYEQYF
CDR3 DNA: TGCAGCGTACGACTAGCGGGGTCAACCTACGAGCAGTACTTC

D gene: TRBD2
J gene: TRBJ2-2
V gene: TRBV18
clone size: .
CDR3 protein: CASSPRSGRGTGELFF
CDR3 DNA: TGTGCCAGCTCACCAAGGTCCGGGAGGGGAACCGGGGAGCTGTTTTTT

D gene: .
J gene: TRBJ2-3
V gene: TRBV5-1
clone size: .
CDR3 protein: CASSLPGGYIDTQYF
CDR3 DNA: TGCGCCAGCAGCTTGCCCGGGGGCTATATAGATACGCAGTATTTT

D gene: .
J gene: TRBJ2-7
V gene: TRBV6-5
clone size: .
CDR3 protein: CASSGQTESSYEQYF
CDR3 DNA: TGTGCCAGCAGCGGACAGACAGAGAGCTCCTACGAGCAGTACTTC

D gene: .
J gene: TRBJ1-4
V gene: TRBV10-1
clone size: few
CDR3 protein: CASSSGDSTNEKLFF
CDR3 DNA: TGCGCCAGCAGTTCAGGGGATTCAACTAATGAAAAACTGTTTTTT

D gene: .
J gene: TRBJ2-7
V gene: TRBV19
clone size: .
CDR3 protein: CASSPSQFSLSSYEQYF
CDR3 DNA: TGTGCCAGTAGTCCCTCCCAATTTAGCCTGAGCTCCTACGAGCAGTACTTC

D gene: .
J gene: TRBJ2-1
V gene: TRBV20-1
clone size: .
CDR3 protein: CSARRGFF
CDR3 DNA: TGCAGTGCTAGGCGGGGGTTCTTC

D gene: .
J gene: TRBJ1-1
V gene: TRBV10-3
clone size: .
CDR3 protein: CAISVSGNTEAFF
CDR3 DNA: TGTGCCATCAGTGTTAGCGGGAACACTGAAGCTTTCTTT

D gene: TRBD1
J gene: TRBJ1-5
V gene: TRBV7-2
clone size: .
CDR3 protein: CASSLAGTGNQPQHF
CDR3 DNA: TGTGCCAGCAGCTTAGCAGGGACAGGCAATCAGCCCCAGCATTTT

D gene: .
J gene: TRBJ2-1
V gene: TRBV7-9
clone size: .
CDR3 protein: CASSPLDEQFF
CDR3 DNA: TGTGCCAGCAGCCCACTCGATGAGCAGTTCTTC

D gene: .
J gene: TRBJ2-5
V gene: TRBV18
clone size: .
CDR3 protein: CASSPLRYWNERGQYF
CDR3 DNA: TGTGCCAGCTCACCACTCCGGTATTGGAACGAACGGGGCCAGTACTTC

D gene: .
J gene: TRBJ2-4
V gene: TRBV19
clone size: few
CDR3 protein: CASSIAAGKNIQYF
CDR3 DNA: TGTGCCAGTAGTATAGCGGCTGGCAAAAACATTCAGTACTTC

D gene: .
J gene: TRBJ2-7
V gene: TRBV29-1
clone size: .
CDR3 protein: CSVGVNYEQYF
CDR3 DNA: TGCAGCGTTGGGGTAAACTACGAGCAGTACTTC

D gene: TRBD1
J gene: TRBJ1-4
V gene: TRBV5-1
clone size: .
CDR3 protein: CASSLGQGAAYEKLFF
CDR3 DNA: TGCGCCAGCAGCTTGGGACAGGGGGCAGCGTATGAAAAACTGTTTTTT

D gene: .
J gene: TRBJ2-1
V gene: TRBV5-1
clone size: .
CDR3 protein: CASSLDARSYNEQFF
CDR3 DNA: TGCGCCAGCAGCTTGGACGCACGCTCCTACAATGAGCAGTTCTTC

D gene: TRBD1
J gene: TRBJ2-3
V gene: TRBV7-3
clone size: .
CDR3 protein: CASSPDRGHADTQYF
CDR3 DNA: TGTGCCAGCAGCCCGGACAGGGGGCATGCAGATACGCAGTATTTT

D gene: TRBD2
J gene: TRBJ2-7
V gene: TRBV6-2/TRBV6-3
clone size: .
CDR3 protein: CASSYSSGRVIYEQYF
CDR3 DNA: TGTGCCAGCAGTTACTCTAGCGGGAGGGTGATCTACGAGCAGTACTTC

D gene: TRBD1
J gene: TRBJ2-7
V gene: TRBV18
clone size: .
CDR3 protein: CASSPGAVGTGTYEQYF
CDR3 DNA: TGTGCCAGCTCACCCGGTGCGGTGGGGACAGGGACCTACGAGCAGTACTTC

D gene: .
J gene: TRBJ1-1
V gene: TRBV12-5
clone size: few
CDR3 protein: CASGLGTGGANTEAFF
CDR3 DNA: TGTGCTAGTGGTTTGGGTACAGGAGGAGCGAACACTGAAGCTTTCTTT

D gene: .
J gene: TRBJ2-1
V gene: TRBV19
clone size: .
CDR3 protein: CASSADHSYNEQFF
CDR3 DNA: TGTGCCAGTAGTGCAGACCACTCCTACAATGAGCAGTTCTTC

D gene: .
J gene: TRBJ1-2
V gene: TRBV7-2
clone size: .
CDR3 protein: CASSFGQGRGYTF
CDR3 DNA: TGTGCCAGCAGCTTCGGCCAGGGACGGGGCTACACCTTC

D gene: .
J gene: TRBJ1-6
V gene: TRBV30
clone size: .
CDR3 protein: CAWSPHAGPYSPLHF
CDR3 DNA: TGTGCCTGGAGTCCCCATGCGGGGCCCTATTCACCCCTCCACTTT

D gene: TRBD2
J gene: TRBJ2-3
V gene: TRBV4-1
clone size: .
CDR3 protein: CASSRDGTSGGTDTQYF
CDR3 DNA: TGCGCCAGCAGCCGAGACGGGACTAGCGGGGGCACAGATACGCAGTATTTT

D gene: TRBD2
J gene: TRBJ2-7
V gene: TRBV27
clone size: .
CDR3 protein: CASSQTSDYEQYF
CDR3 DNA: TGTGCCAGCAGTCAGACTAGCGACTACGAGCAGTACTTC

D gene: TRBD1
J gene: TRBJ2-7
V gene: TRBV18
clone size: .
CDR3 protein: CASSLYLAGTGDYEQYF
CDR3 DNA: TGTGCCAGCTCACTTTACCTCGCCGGGACAGGGGACTACGAGCAGTACTTC

D gene: .
J gene: TRBJ2-7
V gene: TRBV21-1
clone size: few
CDR3 protein: CASSNQQGVYEQYF
CDR3 DNA: TGTGCCAGCAGCAACCAACAGGGTGTCTACGAGCAGTACTTC